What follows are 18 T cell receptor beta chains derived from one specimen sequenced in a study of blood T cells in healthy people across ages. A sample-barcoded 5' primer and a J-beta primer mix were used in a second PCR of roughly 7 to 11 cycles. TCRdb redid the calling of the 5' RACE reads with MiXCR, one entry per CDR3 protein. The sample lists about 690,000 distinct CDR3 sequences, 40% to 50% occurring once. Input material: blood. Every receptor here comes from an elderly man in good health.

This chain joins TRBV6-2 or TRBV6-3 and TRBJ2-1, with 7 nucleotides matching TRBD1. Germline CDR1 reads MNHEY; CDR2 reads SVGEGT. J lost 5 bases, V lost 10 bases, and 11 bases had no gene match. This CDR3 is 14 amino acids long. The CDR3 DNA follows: TGTGCCACGTACTCGCCGACAGGGCACAATGAGCAGTTCTTC. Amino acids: CATYSPTGHNEQFF.

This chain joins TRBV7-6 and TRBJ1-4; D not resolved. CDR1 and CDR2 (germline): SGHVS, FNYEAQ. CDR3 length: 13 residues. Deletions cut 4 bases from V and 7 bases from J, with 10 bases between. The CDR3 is CASSYRPGEKLFF. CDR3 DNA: TGTGCCAGCAGCTACCGCCCAGGTGAAAAACTGTTTTTT.

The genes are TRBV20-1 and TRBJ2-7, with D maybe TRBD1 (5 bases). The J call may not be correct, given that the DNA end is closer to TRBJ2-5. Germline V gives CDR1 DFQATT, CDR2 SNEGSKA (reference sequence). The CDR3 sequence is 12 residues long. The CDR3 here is CSASWGGETQYF. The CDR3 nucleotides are TGCAGTGCTAGCTGGGGCGGTGAGACCCAGTACTTC.

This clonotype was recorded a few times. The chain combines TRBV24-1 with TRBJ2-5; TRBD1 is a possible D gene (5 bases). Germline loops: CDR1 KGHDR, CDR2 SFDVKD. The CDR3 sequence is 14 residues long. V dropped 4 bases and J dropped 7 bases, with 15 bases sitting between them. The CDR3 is CATSEGQTSGTQYF. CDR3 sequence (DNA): TGTGCCACCAGTGAGGGGCAGACCTCGGGGACCCAGTACTTC.

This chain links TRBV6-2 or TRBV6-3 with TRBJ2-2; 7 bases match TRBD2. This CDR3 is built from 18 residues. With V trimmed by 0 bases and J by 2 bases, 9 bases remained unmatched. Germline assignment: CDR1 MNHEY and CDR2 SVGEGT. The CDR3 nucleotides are TGTGCCAGCAGTTACTCAACTAGCGATATGTTTAACACCGGGGAGCTGTTTTTT. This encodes CASSYSTSDMFNTGELFF.

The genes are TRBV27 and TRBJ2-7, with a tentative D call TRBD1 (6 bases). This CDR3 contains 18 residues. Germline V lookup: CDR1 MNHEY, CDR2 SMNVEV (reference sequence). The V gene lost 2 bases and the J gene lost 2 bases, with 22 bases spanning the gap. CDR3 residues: CASSLEPPSTGLTYEQYF. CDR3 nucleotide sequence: TGTGCCAGCAGTTTAGAGCCCCCGTCTACAGGGTTGACCTACGAGCAGTACTTC.

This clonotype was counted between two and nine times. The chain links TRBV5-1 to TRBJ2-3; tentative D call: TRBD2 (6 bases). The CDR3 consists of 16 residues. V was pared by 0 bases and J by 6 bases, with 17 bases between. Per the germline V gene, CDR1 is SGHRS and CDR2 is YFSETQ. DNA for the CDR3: TGCGCCAGCAGCTTGGCTTCCGGGACTCCTTTGGATACGCAGTATTTT. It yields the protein CASSLASGTPLDTQYF.

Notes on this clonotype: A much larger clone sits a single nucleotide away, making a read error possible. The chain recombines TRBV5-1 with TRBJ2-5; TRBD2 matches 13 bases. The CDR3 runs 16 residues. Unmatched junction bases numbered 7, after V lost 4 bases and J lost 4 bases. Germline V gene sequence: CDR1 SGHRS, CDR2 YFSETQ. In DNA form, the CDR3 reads TGCGCCAGCAGCCTGGGACTAGCGGGGCCCATAGAGACCCAGTACTTC. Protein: CASSLGLAGPIETQYF. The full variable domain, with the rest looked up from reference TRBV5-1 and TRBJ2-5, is KAGVTQTPRYLIKTRGQQVTLSCSPISGHRSVSWYQQTPGQGLQFLFEYFSETQRNKGNFPGRFSGRQFSNSRSEMNVSTLELGDSALYLCASSLGLAGPIETQYFGPGTRLLVL.

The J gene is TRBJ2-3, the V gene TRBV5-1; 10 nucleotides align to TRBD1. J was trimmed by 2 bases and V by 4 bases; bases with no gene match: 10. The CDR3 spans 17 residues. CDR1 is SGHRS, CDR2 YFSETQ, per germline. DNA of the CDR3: TGCGCCAGCAGCCCCTTCCGGACAGGGGGTAACACAGATACGCAGTATTTT. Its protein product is CASSPFRTGGNTDTQYF.

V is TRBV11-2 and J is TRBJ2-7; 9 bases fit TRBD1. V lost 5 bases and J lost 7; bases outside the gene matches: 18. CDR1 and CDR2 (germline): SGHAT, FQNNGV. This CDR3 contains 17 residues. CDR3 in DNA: TGTGCCAGCAGCCTTAGACCTCCGGGACAGGGAGGCGATGAGCAGTACTTC. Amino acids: CASSLRPPGQGGDEQYF.

The CDR3: CASSTRIGTAYNEQFF. As DNA, the CDR3 is TGTGCCAGCAGCACGCGAATAGGGACGGCCTACAATGAGCAGTTCTTC. This chain links TRBV7-2 with TRBJ2-1; perhaps D is TRBD1 or TRBD2 (5 bases each). The CDR3 has 16 amino acids. Germline V gene sequence: CDR1 SGHTA, CDR2 FQGNSA. The V end was cut by 5 bases, the J end by 2 bases, with 16 bases between.

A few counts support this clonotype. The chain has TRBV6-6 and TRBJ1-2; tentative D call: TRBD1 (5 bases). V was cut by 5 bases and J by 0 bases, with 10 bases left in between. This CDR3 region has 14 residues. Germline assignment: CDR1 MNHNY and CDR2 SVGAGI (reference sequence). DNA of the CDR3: TGTGCCAGCAGTCTGACAGAAGCTAACTATGGCTACACCTTC. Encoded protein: CASSLTEANYGYTF.

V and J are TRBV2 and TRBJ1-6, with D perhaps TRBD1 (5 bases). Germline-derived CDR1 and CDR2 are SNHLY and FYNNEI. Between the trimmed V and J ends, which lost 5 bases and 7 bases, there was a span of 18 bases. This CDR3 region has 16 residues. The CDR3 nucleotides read TGTGCCAGCAGTACCCGAATAAGAGGGGTGAATTCACCCCTCCACTTT. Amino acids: CASSTRIRGVNSPLHF.

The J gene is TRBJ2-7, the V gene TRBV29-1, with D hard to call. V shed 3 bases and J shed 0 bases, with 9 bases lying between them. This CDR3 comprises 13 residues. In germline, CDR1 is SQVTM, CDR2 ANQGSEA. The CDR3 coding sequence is TGCAGCGTTGACGTGGGGTCCTCCTACGAGCAGTACTTC. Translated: CSVDVGSSYEQYF.

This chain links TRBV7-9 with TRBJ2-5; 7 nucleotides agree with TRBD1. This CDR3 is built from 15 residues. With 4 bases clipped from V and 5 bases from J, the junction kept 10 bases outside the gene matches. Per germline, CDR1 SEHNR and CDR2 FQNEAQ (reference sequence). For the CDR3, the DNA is TGTGCCAGCAGCTCCCAGGGGGAATCGTTTGAGACCCAGTACTTC. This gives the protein CASSSQGESFETQYF.

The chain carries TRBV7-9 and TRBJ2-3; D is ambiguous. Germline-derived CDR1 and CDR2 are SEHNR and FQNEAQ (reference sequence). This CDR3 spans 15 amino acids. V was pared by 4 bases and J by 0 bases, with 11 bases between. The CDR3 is CASSSLGRSTDTQYF. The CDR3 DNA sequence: TGTGCCAGCAGCTCCCTAGGCAGGAGCACAGATACGCAGTATTTT.

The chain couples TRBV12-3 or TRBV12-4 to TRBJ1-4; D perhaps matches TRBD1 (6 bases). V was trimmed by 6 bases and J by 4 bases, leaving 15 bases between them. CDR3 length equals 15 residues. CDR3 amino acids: CASSLTGKHNEKLFF. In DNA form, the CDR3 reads TGTGCCAGCAGCCTTACAGGGAAACATAATGAAAAACTGTTTTTT.

For the CDR3, the DNA is TGTGCCAGCAGTGAAAGGGCGCCTCAGGGTGGGGAGCTGTTTTTT. Translated: CASSERAPQGGELFF. This chain uses TRBV2 with TRBJ2-2, with a weak D call TRBD1 (5 bases). There are 15 residues in the CDR3. V was shortened by 2 bases and J by 8 bases, with 15 bases between the two germline ends. CDR1 and CDR2 from the germline V gene are SNHLY and FYNNEI. Supplemented by reference TRBV2 and TRBJ2-2, the full variable domain reads EPEVTQTPSHQVTQMGQEVILRCVPISNHLYFYWYRQILGQKVEFLVSFYNNEISEKSEIFDDQFSVERPDGSNFTLKIRSTKLEDSAMYFCASSERAPQGGELFFGEGSRLTVL.